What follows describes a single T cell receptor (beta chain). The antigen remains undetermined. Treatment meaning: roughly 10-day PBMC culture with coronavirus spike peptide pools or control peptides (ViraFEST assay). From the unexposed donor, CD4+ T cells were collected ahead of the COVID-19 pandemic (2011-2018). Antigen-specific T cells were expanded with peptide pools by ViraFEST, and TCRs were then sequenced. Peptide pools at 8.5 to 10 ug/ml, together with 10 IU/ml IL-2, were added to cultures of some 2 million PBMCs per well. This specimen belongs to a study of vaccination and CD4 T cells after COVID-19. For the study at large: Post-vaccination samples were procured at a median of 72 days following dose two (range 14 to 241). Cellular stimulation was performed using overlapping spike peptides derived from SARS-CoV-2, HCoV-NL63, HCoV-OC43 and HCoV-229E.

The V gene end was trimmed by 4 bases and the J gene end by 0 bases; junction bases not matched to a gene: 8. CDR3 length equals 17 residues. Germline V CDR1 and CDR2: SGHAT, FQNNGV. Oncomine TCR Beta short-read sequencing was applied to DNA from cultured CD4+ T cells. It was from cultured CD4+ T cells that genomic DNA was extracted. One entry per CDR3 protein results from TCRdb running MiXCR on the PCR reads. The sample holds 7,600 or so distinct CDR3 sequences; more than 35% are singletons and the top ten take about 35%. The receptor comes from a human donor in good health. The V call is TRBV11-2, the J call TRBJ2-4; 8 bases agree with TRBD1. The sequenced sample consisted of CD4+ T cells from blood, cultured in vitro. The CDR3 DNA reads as TGTGCCAGCAGCTCTCTCCGGACAGGGACAGCCAAAAACATTCAGTACTTC. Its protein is CASSSLRTGTAKNIQYF. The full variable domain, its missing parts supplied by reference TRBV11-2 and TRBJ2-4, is EAGVAQSPRYKIIEKRQSVAFWCNPISGHATLYWYQQILGQGPKLLIQFQNNGVVDDSQLPKDRFSAERLKGVDSTLKIQPAKLEDSAVYLCASSSLRTGTAKNIQYFGAGTRLSVL.